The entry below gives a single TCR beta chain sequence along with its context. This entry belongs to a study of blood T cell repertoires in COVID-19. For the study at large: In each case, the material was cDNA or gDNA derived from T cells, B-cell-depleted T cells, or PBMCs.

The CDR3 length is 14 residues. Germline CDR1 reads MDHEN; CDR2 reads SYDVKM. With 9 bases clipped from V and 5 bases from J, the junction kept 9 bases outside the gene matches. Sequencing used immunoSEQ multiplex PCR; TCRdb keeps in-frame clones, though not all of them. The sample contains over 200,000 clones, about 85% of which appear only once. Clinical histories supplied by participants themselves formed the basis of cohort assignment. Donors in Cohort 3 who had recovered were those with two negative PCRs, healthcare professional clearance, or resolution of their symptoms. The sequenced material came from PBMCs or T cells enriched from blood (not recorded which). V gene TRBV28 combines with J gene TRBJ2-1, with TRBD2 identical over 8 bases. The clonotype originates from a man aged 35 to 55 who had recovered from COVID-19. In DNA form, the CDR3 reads TGTGCCAGTCAGGGAGCGGGAGTAGACAATGAGCAGTTCTTC. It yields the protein CASQGAGVDNEQFF.